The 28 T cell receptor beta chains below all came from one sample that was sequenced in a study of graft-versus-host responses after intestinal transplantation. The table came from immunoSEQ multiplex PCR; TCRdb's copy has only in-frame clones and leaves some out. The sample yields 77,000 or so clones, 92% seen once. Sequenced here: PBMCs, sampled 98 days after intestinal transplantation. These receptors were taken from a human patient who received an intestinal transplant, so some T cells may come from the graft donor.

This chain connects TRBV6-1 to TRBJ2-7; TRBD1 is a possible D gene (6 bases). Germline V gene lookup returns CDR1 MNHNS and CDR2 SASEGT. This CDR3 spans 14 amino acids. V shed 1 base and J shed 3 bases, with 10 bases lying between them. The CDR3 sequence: CASSEEWTVYEQYF. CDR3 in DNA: TGTGCCAGCAGTGAAGAGTGGACAGTCTACGAGCAGTACTTC.

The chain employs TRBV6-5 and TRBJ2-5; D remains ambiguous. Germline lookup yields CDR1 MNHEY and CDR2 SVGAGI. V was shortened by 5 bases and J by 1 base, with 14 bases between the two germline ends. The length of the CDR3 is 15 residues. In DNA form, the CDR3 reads TGTGCCAGCAGTGCCCCTTCTCGGATCCAAGAGACCCAGTACTTC. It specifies CASSAPSRIQETQYF.

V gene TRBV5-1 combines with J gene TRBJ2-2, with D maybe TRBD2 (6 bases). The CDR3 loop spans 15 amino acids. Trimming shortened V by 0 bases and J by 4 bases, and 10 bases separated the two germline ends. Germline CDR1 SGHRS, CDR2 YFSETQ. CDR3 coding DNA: TGCGCCAGCAGCTTGGACATGGGGGGCACCGGGGAGCTGTTTTTT. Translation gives CASSLDMGGTGELFF. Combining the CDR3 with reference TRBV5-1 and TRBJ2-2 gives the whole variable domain KAGVTQTPRYLIKTRGQQVTLSCSPISGHRSVSWYQQTPGQGLQFLFEYFSETQRNKGNFPGRFSGRQFSNSRSEMNVSTLELGDSALYLCASSLDMGGTGELFFGEGSRLTVL.

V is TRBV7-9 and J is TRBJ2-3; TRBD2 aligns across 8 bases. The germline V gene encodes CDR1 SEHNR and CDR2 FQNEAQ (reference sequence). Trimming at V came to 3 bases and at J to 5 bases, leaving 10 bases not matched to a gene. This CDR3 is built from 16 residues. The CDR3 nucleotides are TGTGCCAGCAGCTTTGAGCGGGGGAAAGGGGGAGATACGCAGTATTTT. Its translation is CASSFERGKGGDTQYF.

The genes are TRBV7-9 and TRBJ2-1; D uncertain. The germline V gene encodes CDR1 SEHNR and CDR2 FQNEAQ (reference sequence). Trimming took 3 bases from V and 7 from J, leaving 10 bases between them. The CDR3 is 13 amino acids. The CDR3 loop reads CASSFTRGNEQFF. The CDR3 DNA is TGTGCCAGCAGCTTCACCCGAGGAAATGAGCAGTTCTTC.

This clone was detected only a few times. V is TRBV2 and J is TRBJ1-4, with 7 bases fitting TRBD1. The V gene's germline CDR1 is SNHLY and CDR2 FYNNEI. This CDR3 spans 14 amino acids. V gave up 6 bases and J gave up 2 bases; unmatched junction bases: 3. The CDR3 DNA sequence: TGTGCCAGCAGCGAGACAGGGACTAATGAAAAACTGTTTTTT. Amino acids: CASSETGTNEKLFF.

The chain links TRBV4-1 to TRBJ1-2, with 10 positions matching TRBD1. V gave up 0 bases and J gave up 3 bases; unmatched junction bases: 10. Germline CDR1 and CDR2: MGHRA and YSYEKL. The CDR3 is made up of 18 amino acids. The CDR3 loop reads CASSQDRSRTGGDYGYTF. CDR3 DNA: TGCGCCAGCAGCCAAGATCGGAGCAGGACAGGGGGAGACTATGGCTACACCTTC.

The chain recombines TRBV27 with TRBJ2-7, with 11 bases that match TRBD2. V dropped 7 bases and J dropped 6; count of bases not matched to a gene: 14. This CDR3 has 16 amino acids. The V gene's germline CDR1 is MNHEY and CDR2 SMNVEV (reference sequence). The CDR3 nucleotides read TGTGCCAGCAAATACTTTGCTTCTAGCGGGAGGTTCGAGCAGTACTTC. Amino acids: CASKYFASSGRFEQYF.

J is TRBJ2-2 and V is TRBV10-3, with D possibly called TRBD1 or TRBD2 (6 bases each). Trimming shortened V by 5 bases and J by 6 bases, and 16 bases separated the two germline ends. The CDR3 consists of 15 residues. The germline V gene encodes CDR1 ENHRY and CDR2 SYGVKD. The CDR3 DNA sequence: TGTGCCATCAGTTCAACAGGGACTTACGCCGGGGAGCTGTTTTTT. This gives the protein CAISSTGTYAGELFF.

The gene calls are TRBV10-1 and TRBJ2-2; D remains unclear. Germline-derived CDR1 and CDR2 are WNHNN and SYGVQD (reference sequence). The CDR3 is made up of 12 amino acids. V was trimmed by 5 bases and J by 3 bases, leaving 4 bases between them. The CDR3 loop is CASSLDTGELFF. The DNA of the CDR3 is TGCGCCAGCAGTCTCGACACCGGGGAGCTGTTTTTT.

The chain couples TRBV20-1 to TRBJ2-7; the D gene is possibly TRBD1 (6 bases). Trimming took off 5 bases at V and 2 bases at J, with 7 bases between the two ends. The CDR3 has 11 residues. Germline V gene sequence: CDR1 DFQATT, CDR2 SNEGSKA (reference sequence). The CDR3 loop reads CSAGDTYEQYF. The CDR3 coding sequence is TGCAGTGCTGGGGACACCTACGAGCAGTACTTC.

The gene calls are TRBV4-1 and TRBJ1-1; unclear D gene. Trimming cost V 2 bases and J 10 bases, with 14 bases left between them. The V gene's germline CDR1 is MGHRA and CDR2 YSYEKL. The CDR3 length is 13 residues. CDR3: CASSQWIGMSAFF. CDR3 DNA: TGCGCCAGCAGCCAATGGATAGGAATGTCAGCTTTCTTT.

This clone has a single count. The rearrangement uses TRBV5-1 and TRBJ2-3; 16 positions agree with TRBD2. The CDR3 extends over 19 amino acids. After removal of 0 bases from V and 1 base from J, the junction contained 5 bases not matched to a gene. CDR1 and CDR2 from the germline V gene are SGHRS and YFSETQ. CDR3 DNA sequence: TGCGCCAGCAGCTTGGCCGGGACTAGCGGGGGGGCCGGCACAGATACGCAGTATTTT. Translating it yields CASSLAGTSGGAGTDTQYF.

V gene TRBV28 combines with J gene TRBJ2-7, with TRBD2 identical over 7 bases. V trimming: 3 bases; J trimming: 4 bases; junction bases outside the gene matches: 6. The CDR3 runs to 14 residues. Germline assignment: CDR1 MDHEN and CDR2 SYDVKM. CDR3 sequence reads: CASSFGGGMYEQYF. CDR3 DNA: TGTGCCAGCAGTTTTGGGGGGGGGATGTACGAGCAGTACTTC.

The CDR3 reads CASSVSGGRQPQHF. The CDR3, as DNA: TGTGCCAGCAGCGTGTCAGGGGGCAGGCAGCCCCAGCATTTT. This chain joins TRBV9 and TRBJ1-5, with 8 bases matching TRBD1. Germline V gene lookup returns CDR1 SGDLS and CDR2 YYNGEE. The CDR3 runs to 14 residues. Losses at the gene ends were 2 bases for V and 7 bases for J; bases not matched to a gene: 5.

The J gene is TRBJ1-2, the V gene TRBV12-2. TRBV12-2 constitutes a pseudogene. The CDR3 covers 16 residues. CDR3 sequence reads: CASRWRPGGTDYGYTF. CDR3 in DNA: TGTGCAAGTCGCTGGCGACCGGGGGGCACTGACTATGGCTACACCTTC.

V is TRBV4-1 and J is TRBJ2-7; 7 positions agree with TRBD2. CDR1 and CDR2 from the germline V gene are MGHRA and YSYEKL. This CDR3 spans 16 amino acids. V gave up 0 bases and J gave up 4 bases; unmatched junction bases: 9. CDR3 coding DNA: TGCGCCAGCAGCCAAGATTTGGCGGGAGCTTCATACGAGCAGTACTTC. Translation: CASSQDLAGASYEQYF.

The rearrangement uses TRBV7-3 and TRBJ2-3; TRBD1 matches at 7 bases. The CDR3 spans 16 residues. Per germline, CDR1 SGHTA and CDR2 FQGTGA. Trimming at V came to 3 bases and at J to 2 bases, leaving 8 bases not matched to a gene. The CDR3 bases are TGTGCCAGCAGCTTCTCCGGGACAGATTACACAGATACGCAGTATTTT. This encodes CASSFSGTDYTDTQYF.

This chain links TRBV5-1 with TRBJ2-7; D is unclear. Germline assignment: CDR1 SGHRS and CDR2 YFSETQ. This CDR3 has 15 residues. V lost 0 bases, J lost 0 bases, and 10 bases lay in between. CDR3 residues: CASSLASFTSYEQYF. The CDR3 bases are TGCGCCAGCAGCTTGGCGTCCTTCACCTCCTACGAGCAGTACTTC. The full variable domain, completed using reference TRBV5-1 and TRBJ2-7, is KAGVTQTPRYLIKTRGQQVTLSCSPISGHRSVSWYQQTPGQGLQFLFEYFSETQRNKGNFPGRFSGRQFSNSRSEMNVSTLELGDSALYLCASSLASFTSYEQYFGPGTRLTVT.

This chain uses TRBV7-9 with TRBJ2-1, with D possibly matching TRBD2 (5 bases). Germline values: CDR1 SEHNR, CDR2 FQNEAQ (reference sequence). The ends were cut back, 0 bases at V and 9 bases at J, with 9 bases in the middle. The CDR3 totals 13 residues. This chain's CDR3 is CASSLAPGSEQFF. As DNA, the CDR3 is TGTGCCAGCAGCTTAGCCCCGGGATCTGAGCAGTTCTTC.

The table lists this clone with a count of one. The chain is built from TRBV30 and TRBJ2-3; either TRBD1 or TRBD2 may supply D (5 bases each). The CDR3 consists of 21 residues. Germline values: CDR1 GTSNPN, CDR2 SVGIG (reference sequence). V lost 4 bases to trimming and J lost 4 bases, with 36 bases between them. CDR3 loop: CAWTEGYGQGYGALMADTQYF. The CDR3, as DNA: TGTGCCTGGACCGAGGGTTACGGGCAGGGTTACGGGGCCCTAATGGCAGATACGCAGTATTTT. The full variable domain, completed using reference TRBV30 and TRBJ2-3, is SQTIHQWPATLVQPVGSPLSLECTVEGTSNPNLYWYRQAAGRGLQLLFYSVGIGQISSEVPQNLSASRPQDRQFILSSKKLLLSDSGFYLCAWTEGYGQGYGALMADTQYFGPGTRLTVL.

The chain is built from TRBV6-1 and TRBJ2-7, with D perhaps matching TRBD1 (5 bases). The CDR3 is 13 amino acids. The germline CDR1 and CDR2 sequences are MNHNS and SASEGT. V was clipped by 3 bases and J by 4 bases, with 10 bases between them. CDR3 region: CASSDLSGYEQYF. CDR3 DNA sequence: TGTGCCAGCAGTGATCTATCAGGGTACGAGCAGTACTTC.

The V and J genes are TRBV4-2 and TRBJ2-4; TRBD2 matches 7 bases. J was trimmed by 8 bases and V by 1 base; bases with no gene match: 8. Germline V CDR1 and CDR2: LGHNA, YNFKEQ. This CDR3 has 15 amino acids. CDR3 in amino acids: CASSQGAGGSDIQYF. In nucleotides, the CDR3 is TGTGCCAGCAGCCAAGGTGCCGGCGGGAGTGACATTCAGTACTTC.

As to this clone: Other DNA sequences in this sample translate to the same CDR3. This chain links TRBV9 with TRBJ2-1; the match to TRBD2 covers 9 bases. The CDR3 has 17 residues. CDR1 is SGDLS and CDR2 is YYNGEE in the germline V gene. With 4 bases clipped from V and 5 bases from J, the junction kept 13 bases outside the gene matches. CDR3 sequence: CASSPWGAGGRDNEQFF. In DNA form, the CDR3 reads TGTGCCAGCAGCCCCTGGGGGGCGGGGGGGCGGGACAATGAGCAGTTCTTC.

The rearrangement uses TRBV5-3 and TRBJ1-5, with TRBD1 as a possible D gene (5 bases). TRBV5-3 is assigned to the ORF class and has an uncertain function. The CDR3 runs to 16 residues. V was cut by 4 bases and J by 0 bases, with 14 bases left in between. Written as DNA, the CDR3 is TGTGCCAGAAGCCCCGGGACGGTCCTTAGCAATCAGCCCCAGCATTTT. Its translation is CARSPGTVLSNQPQHF.

The DNA for the CDR3 is TGTGCCAGCAGGACCACCTACGAGCAGTACTTC. As protein: CASRTTYEQYF. V is TRBV6-1 and J is TRBJ2-7, with D unresolved. This CDR3 has 11 amino acids. The V gene's germline CDR1 is MNHNS and CDR2 SASEGT. V shed 6 bases and J shed 2 bases, with 5 bases lying between them.

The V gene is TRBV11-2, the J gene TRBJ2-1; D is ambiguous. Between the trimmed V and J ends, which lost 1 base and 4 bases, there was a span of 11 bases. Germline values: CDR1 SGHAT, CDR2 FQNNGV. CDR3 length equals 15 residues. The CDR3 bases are TGTGCCAGCAGCTTAGGTCGTGAGTTATACAATGAGCAGTTCTTC. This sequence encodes CASSLGRELYNEQFF. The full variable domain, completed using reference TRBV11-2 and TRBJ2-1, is EAGVAQSPRYKIIEKRQSVAFWCNPISGHATLYWYQQILGQGPKLLIQFQNNGVVDDSQLPKDRFSAERLKGVDSTLKIQPAKLEDSAVYLCASSLGRELYNEQFFGPGTRLTVL.

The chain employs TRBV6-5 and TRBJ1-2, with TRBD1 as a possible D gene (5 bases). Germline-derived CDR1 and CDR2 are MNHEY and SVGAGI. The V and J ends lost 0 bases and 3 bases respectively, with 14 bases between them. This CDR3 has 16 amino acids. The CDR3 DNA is TGTGCCAGCAGTTACTCGGGGGAGCTCAACTACTATGGCTACACCTTC. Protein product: CASSYSGELNYYGYTF.